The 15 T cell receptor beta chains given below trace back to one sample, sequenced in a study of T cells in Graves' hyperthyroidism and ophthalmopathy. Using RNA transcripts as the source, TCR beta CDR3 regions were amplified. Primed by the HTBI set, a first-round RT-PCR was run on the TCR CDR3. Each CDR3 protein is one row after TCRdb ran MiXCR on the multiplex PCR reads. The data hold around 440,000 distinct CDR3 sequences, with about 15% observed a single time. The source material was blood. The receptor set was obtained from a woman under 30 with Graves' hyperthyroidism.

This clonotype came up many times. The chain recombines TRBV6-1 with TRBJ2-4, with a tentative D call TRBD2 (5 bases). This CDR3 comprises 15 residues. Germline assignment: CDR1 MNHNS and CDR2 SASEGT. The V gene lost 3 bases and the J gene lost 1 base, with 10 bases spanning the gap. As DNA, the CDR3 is TGTGCCAGCAGTGACGGACTGGCTGCCAAAAACATTCAGTACTTC. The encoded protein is CASSDGLAAKNIQYF.

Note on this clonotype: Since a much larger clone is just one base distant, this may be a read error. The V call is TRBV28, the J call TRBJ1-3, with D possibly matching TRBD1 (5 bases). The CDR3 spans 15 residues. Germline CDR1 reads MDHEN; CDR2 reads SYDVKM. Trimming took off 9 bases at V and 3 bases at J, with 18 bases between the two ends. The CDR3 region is CASGERGVFGNTIYF. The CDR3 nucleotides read TGTGCCAGTGGGGAACGGGGGGTATTTGGAAACACCATATATTTT.

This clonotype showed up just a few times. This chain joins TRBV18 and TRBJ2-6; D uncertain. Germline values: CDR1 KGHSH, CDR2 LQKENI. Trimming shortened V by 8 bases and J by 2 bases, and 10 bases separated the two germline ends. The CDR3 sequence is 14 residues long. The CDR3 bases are TGTGCCAGCGATAAGACGACTGGGGCCAACGTCCTGACTTTC. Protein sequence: CASDKTTGANVLTF. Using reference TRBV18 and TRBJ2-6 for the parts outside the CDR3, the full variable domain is NAGVMQNPRHLVRRRGQEARLRCSPMKGHSHVYWYRQLPEEGLKFMVYLQKENIIDESGMPKERFSAEFPKEGPSILRIQQVVRGDSAAYFCASDKTTGANVLTFGAGSRLTVL.

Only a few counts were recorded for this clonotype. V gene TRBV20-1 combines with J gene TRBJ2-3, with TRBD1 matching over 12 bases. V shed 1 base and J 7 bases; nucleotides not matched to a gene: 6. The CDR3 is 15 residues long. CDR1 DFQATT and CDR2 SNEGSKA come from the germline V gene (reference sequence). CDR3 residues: CSARAGTGGAYTQYF. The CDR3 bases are TGCAGTGCTAGAGCCGGGACAGGGGGCGCATATACGCAGTATTTT.

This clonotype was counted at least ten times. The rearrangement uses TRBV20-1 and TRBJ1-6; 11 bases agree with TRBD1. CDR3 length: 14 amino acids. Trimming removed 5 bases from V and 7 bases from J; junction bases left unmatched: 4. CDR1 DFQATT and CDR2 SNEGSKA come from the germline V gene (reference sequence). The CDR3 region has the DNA TGCAGTGCTGGCCGGGACAGGGGGAATTCACCCCTCCACTTT. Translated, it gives CSAGRDRGNSPLHF.

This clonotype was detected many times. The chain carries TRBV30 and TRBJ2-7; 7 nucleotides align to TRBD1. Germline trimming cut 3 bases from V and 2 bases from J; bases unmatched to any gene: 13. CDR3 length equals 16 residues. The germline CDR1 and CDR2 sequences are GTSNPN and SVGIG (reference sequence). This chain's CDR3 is CAWSWRPGQRTYEQYF. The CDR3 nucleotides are TGTGCCTGGAGCTGGCGACCGGGACAGAGAACCTACGAGCAGTACTTC.

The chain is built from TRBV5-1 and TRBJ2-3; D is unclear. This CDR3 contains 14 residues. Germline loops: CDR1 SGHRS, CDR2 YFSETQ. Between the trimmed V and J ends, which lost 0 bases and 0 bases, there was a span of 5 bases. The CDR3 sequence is CASSLVASTDTQYF. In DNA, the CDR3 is TGCGCCAGCAGCTTGGTGGCTAGCACAGATACGCAGTATTTT. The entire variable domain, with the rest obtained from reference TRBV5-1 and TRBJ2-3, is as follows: KAGVTQTPRYLIKTRGQQVTLSCSPISGHRSVSWYQQTPGQGLQFLFEYFSETQRNKGNFPGRFSGRQFSNSRSEMNVSTLELGDSALYLCASSLVASTDTQYFGPGTRLTVL.

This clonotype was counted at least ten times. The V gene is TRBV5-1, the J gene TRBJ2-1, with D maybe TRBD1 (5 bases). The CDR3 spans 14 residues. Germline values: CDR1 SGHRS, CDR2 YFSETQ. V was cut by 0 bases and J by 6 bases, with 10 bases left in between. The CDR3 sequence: CASSLEGVGNEQFF. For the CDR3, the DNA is TGCGCCAGCAGCTTGGAAGGGGTCGGCAATGAGCAGTTCTTC.

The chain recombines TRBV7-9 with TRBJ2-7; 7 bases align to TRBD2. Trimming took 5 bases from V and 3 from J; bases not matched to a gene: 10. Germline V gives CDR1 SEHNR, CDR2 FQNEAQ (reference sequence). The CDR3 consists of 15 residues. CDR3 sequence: CASSNILATHYEQYF. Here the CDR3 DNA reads TGTGCCAGCAGCAACATACTAGCGACCCACTACGAGCAGTACTTC.

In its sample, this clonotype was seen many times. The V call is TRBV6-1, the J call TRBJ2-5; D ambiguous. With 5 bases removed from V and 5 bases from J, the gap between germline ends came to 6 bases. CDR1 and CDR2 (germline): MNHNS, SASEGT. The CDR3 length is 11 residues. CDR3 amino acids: CASSYAETQYF. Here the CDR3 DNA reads TGTGCCAGCAGTTACGCGGAGACCCAGTACTTC.

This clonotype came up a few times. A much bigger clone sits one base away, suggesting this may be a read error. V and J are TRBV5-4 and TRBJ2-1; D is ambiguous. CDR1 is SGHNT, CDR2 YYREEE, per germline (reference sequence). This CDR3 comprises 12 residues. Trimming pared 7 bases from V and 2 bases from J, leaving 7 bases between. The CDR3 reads CASGSTYNEQFF. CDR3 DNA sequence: TGTGCCAGCGGCTCTACCTACAATGAGCAGTTCTTC.

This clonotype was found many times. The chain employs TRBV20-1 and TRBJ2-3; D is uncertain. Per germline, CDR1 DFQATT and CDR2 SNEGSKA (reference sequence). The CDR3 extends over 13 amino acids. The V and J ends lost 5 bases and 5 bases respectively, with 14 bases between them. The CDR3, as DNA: TGCAGTGCTCTTACCCCCAGTGGAGATACGCAGTATTTT. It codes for CSALTPSGDTQYF.

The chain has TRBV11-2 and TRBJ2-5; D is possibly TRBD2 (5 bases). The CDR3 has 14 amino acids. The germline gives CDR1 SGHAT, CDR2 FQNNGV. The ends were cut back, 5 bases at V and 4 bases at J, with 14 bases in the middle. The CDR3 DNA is TGTGCCAGCAGCCTATACACTAGGCGAGAGACCCAGTACTTC. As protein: CASSLYTRRETQYF.

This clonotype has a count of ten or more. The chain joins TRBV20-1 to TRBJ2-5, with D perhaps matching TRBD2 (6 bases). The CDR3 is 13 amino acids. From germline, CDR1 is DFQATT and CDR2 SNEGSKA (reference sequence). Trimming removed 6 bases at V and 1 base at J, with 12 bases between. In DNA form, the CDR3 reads TGCAGTGCATCTACTAGCTCCCAAGAGACCCAGTACTTC. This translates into CSASTSSQETQYF.

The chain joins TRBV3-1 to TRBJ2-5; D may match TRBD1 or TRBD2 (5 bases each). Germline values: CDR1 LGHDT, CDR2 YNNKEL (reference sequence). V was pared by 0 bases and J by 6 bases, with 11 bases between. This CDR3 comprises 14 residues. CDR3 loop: CASSQEGTAKTQYF. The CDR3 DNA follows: TGTGCCAGCAGCCAAGAGGGGACGGCGAAGACCCAGTACTTC.